These T cell receptor beta chains were read from a single sample in a study of OX40 agonist ivuxolimab in advanced cancers. Data came from immunoSEQ multiplex PCR; TCRdb stores just in-frame clones and leaves some out. This table has some 48,000 clones, around 90% appearing once. Sample: CD4+ or CD8+ T cells sorted from blood, taken in a trial of the OX40 agonist ivuxolimab. These receptor sequences come from an adult with an advanced solid tumor such as melanoma, head and neck, liver or kidney cancer. CDR3s include the opening cysteine and the closing phenylalanine or tryptophan. Fields, in order: V gene, J gene, clone size, D gene, CDR3 protein, CDR3 DNA. D genes are given only for firm matches. A clone size is listed for some rows: how often the clone was seen (once, few, many), or a class if it is expanded.

V: TRBV7-6
J: TRBJ1-2
size: .
D: TRBD1
CDR3: CASSPGQANYGYTF
DNA: TGTGCCAGCAGCCCCGGACAGGCGAACTATGGCTACACCTTC

V: TRBV10-3
J: TRBJ1-5
size: .
D: .
CDR3: CAISEGVNNQPQHF
DNA: TGTGCCATCAGTGAGGGAGTAAACAATCAGCCCCAGCATTTT

V: TRBV2
J: TRBJ2-5
size: .
D: .
CDR3: CASSDTGGTQYF
DNA: TGTGCCAGCAGCGACACTGGGGGGACCCAGTACTTC

V: TRBV7-9
J: TRBJ1-5
size: .
D: .
CDR3: CASSLIGGSNQPQHF
DNA: TGTGCCAGCAGCTTAATCGGGGGCAGCAATCAGCCCCAGCATTTT

V: TRBV6-6
J: TRBJ1-1
size: .
D: .
CDR3: CASSPSIFTEAFF
DNA: TGTGCCAGCAGTCCTAGTATTTTCACTGAAGCTTTCTTT

V: TRBV25-1
J: TRBJ1-2
size: .
D: TRBD1
CDR3: CASSDSTGDYNYGYTF
DNA: TGTGCCAGCAGTGACTCAACAGGGGACTATAACTATGGCTACACCTTC

V: TRBV19
J: TRBJ1-3
size: .
D: .
CDR3: CASTRTGIGNTIYF
DNA: TGTGCCAGTACGCGCACAGGGATCGGAAACACCATATATTTT

V: TRBV6-6
J: TRBJ1-4
size: .
D: TRBD1
CDR3: CAIMKEGAKEKLFF
DNA: TGTGCCATCATGAAGGAGGGGGCAAAGGAAAAACTGTTTTTT

V: TRBV2
J: TRBJ1-2
size: .
D: TRBD1
CDR3: CASSAGPGGNYGYTF
DNA: TGTGCCAGCAGTGCCGGCCCAGGGGGTAACTATGGCTACACCTTC

V: TRBV13
J: TRBJ2-7
size: .
D: .
CDR3: CASSPPGAQGTYEQYF
DNA: TGTGCCAGCAGCCCGCCTGGGGCACAGGGAACGTACGAGCAGTACTTC

V: TRBV30
J: TRBJ1-5
size: .
D: .
CDR3: CAWSVRVGPQGNQPQHF
DNA: TGTGCCTGGAGTGTGCGGGTTGGACCCCAAGGCAATCAGCCCCAGCATTTT

V: TRBV6-5
J: TRBJ2-1
size: .
D: TRBD2
CDR3: CASSSPLAGGPNEQFF
DNA: TGTGCCAGCAGTTCCCCACTAGCGGGAGGGCCTAATGAGCAGTTCTTC

V: TRBV29-1
J: TRBJ1-1
size: .
D: .
CDR3: CSVEHRLNTEAFF
DNA: TGCAGCGTTGAACACAGACTGAACACTGAAGCTTTCTTT

V: TRBV7-2
J: TRBJ2-3
size: .
D: .
CDR3: CASSLGASTSDTQYF
DNA: TGTGCCAGCAGCTTAGGGGCCTCAACATCAGATACGCAGTATTTT

V: TRBV11-2
J: TRBJ1-2
size: .
D: .
CDR3: CASSLDWGGYTF
DNA: TGTGCCAGCAGCTTAGATTGGGGTGGCTACACCTTC

V: TRBV27
J: TRBJ1-5
size: .
D: TRBD1
CDR3: CASSDLVQGGQPQHF
DNA: TGTGCCAGCAGTGATTTAGTACAGGGGGGTCAGCCCCAGCATTTT

V: TRBV27
J: TRBJ2-7
size: .
D: .
CDR3: CASSLRLTYEQYF
DNA: TGTGCCAGCAGTTTACGACTGACCTACGAGCAGTACTTC

V: TRBV19
J: TRBJ1-1
size: .
D: .
CDR3: CASSALGGWNTEAFF
DNA: TGTGCCAGTAGTGCCCTGGGGGGGTGGAACACTGAAGCTTTCTTT

V: TRBV7-3
J: TRBJ2-3
size: once
D: .
CDR3: CASSLGQPPSTDTQYF
DNA: TGTGCCAGCAGCTTAGGTCAGCCACCTAGCACAGATACGCAGTATTTT

V: TRBV11-3
J: TRBJ2-1
size: .
D: .
CDR3: CASSLDLRDNEQFF
DNA: TGTGCCAGCAGCTTAGATCTGAGGGACAATGAGCAGTTCTTC

V: TRBV12-5
J: TRBJ1-1
size: once
D: .
CDR3: CASGLAQTEAFF
DNA: TGTGCTAGTGGTTTGGCCCAAACCGAAGCTTTCTTT

V: TRBV27
J: TRBJ1-5
size: .
D: .
CDR3: CASSFMANQPQHF
DNA: TGTGCCAGCAGTTTTATGGCAAATCAGCCCCAGCATTTT

V: TRBV7-2
J: TRBJ1-4
size: .
D: TRBD1
CDR3: CASSARTGANEKLFF
DNA: TGTGCCAGCAGCGCGAGGACAGGTGCTAATGAAAAACTGTTTTTT

V: TRBV10-1
J: TRBJ2-7
size: once
D: .
CDR3: CASSGSGGSFFEQYF
DNA: TGCGCCAGCAGTGGGTCGGGGGGCTCTTTCTTCGAGCAGTACTTC

V: TRBV11-2
J: TRBJ2-2
size: .
D: .
CDR3: CASSSSGLGELFF
DNA: TGTGCCAGCAGCTCCTCGGGGCTCGGGGAGCTGTTTTTT

V: TRBV7-3
J: TRBJ1-5
size: .
D: TRBD1
CDR3: CASSPGQLRPQHF
DNA: TGTGCCAGCAGCCCGGGACAGCTTCGGCCCCAGCATTTT

V: TRBV5-1
J: TRBJ2-5
size: .
D: TRBD2
CDR3: CASSLGGLAGGPETQYF
DNA: TGCGCCAGCAGCTTGGGAGGACTAGCGGGAGGGCCAGAGACCCAGTACTTC

V: TRBV6-1
J: TRBJ2-5
size: .
D: .
CDR3: CASSYQGGKETQYF
DNA: TGTGCCAGCAGTTATCAGGGCGGGAAGGAGACCCAGTACTTC

V: TRBV6-1
J: TRBJ2-7
size: .
D: .
CDR3: CASSEGRRENEQYF
DNA: TGTGCCAGCAGTGAGGGGCGCAGGGAGAACGAGCAGTACTTC

V: TRBV25-1
J: TRBJ1-2
size: .
D: .
CDR3: CASSEFMNYGYTF
DNA: TGTGCCAGCAGTGAATTCATGAACTATGGCTACACCTTC

V: TRBV15
J: TRBJ1-6
size: few
D: TRBD1
CDR3: CATSRDEGLVGQGNSPLHF
DNA: TGTGCCACCAGCAGAGATGAGGGTTTGGTGGGACAGGGGAATTCACCCCTCCACTTT

V: TRBV7-3
J: TRBJ2-2
size: once
D: TRBD2
CDR3: CASSSTLLAGGTGELFF
DNA: TGTGCCAGCAGCTCTACGCTTCTAGCGGGGGGGACCGGGGAGCTGTTTTTT

V: TRBV6-1
J: TRBJ1-2
size: .
D: .
CDR3: CASSDPGLGSRIYGYTF
DNA: TGTGCCAGCAGTGACCCGGGGTTGGGTTCTCGGATATATGGCTACACCTTC

V: TRBV27
J: TRBJ2-7
size: few
D: TRBD1
CDR3: CASRPSLGQVEQYF
DNA: TGTGCCAGCCGCCCCAGCTTAGGACAGGTCGAGCAGTACTTC

V: TRBV10-3
J: TRBJ2-1
size: .
D: TRBD2
CDR3: CAISGGTISHNEQFF
DNA: TGTGCCATCAGTGGGGGGACTATTTCCCACAATGAGCAGTTCTTC

V: TRBV29-1
J: TRBJ2-3
size: .
D: TRBD2
CDR3: CSVVLAGDVDTQYF
DNA: TGCAGCGTCGTACTAGCGGGAGACGTCGATACGCAGTATTTT

V: TRBV6-6
J: TRBJ1-5
size: .
D: .
CDR3: CASSYSIQGGQPQHF
DNA: TGTGCCAGCAGTTACTCGATCCAGGGTGGCCAGCCCCAGCATTTT

V: TRBV10-2
J: TRBJ2-7
size: once
D: .
CDR3: CASTSGYEQYF
DNA: TGCGCCAGCACGAGTGGCTACGAGCAGTACTTC

V: TRBV7-9
J: TRBJ2-7
size: once
D: .
CDR3: CASSSTYEQYF
DNA: TGTGCCAGCAGCTCTACCTACGAGCAGTACTTC